Included here is one T cell receptor beta chain sequence, with context. What it binds is unknown. The data were taken from a study of shared clonotypes between healthy human individuals. Regarding the study as a whole: Sampling involved blood alone; tissue repertoires likely differ.

None of the donors, who were healthy HIV-negative adults, had recently had acute infections or vaccinations. Libraries were prepared by immunoSEQ multiplex PCR; TCRdb keeps only in-frame clonotypes and omits some of them. The sample shows around 990,000 clones, approximately 75% of them seen only once. Trimming cost V 3 bases and J 7 bases; bases outside gene matches: 6. CDR1 is SGHNT and CDR2 is YYREEE in the germline V gene (reference sequence). The CDR3 loop spans 15 amino acids. Sequenced: memory CD4+ T cells from PBMCs. Subset meaning: CD45RA-negative fraction. The genes are TRBV5-4 and TRBJ1-4, with 10 bases identical to TRBD1. This TCR derives from a young man in good health. Some clones in this sample may be carry-over from other donors' samples. In DNA form, the CDR3 reads TGTGCCAGCAGCTGGGGACAGGGGCGCGGTGAAAAACTGTTTTTT. This codes for CASSWGQGRGEKLFF.